The next 32 T cell receptor beta chains were all read from a single sample in a study of blood T cells in healthy people across ages. A J-beta primer mix and a sample-barcoded 5' primer were used in a second PCR of about 7 to 12 cycles. TCRdb passed the 5' RACE reads through MiXCR, listing each CDR3 protein once. This table has about 800,000 distinct CDR3 sequences, approximately 25% appearing once. The same specimen was also included in a second study, on T cells of mothers and their children.

The sequencing sample was made of blood. The receptors here all came from a boy between 5 and 17 years old in good health.

This clonotype was detected only a few times. The chain employs TRBV4-3 and TRBJ2-1, with D perhaps TRBD2 (6 bases). Trimming removed 0 bases at V and 5 bases at J, with 11 bases between. In germline, CDR1 is LGHNA, CDR2 YSLEER. CDR3 length equals 15 residues. CDR3 residues: CASSQDQRVDNEQFF. The CDR3 DNA is TGCGCCAGCAGCCAAGATCAGCGGGTGGACAATGAGCAGTTCTTC.

The chain employs TRBV13 and TRBJ2-2, with 9 positions matching TRBD1. The CDR3 has 14 amino acids. In germline, CDR1 is PRHDT, CDR2 FYEKMQ (reference sequence). The V and J ends lost 5 bases and 8 bases, in that order; junction bases with no gene match: 6. As DNA, the CDR3 is TGTGCCAGCAGCGCTACAGGGGGCAAGGGGGAGCTGTTTTTT. This translates into CASSATGGKGELFF.

This clonotype was counted between two and nine times. The chain uses TRBV13 and TRBJ2-1, with TRBD2 matching 7 bases. The junction had 13 bases not matched to a gene; V was cut back by 6 bases and J by 2 bases. Germline V gene sequence: CDR1 PRHDT, CDR2 FYEKMQ (reference sequence). This CDR3 has 17 amino acids. The CDR3 region is CASSSLGERGPYNEQFF. DNA for the CDR3: TGTGCCAGCAGTTCCCTTGGGGAGCGGGGTCCCTACAATGAGCAGTTCTTC.

The rearrangement links TRBV20-1 to TRBJ2-7; D is ambiguous. V was shortened by 7 bases and J by 0 bases, with 10 bases between the two germline ends. This CDR3 is built from 12 residues. Germline CDR1 and CDR2: DFQATT and SNEGSKA (reference sequence). The CDR3 bases are TGCAGTGTGTCCCGGAGCTCCTACGAGCAGTACTTC. Encoded protein: CSVSRSSYEQYF.

This clonotype has a handful of counts. The CDR3 DNA reads TGTGCCACCAGCAGAGAAACCTACGGGACCCAGGTCGAGCAGTACTTC. As protein: CATSRETYGTQVEQYF. The chain has TRBV15 and TRBJ2-5, with D perhaps given as TRBD1 or TRBD2 (5 bases each). The J call may be in error: the DNA end matches TRBJ2-7 better. The CDR3 runs to 16 residues. CDR1 is LNHNV and CDR2 is YYDKDF in the germline V gene (reference sequence).

This clonotype was seen more than once but under ten times. The V gene is TRBV9, the J gene TRBJ2-1; no clear D. V was clipped by 0 bases and J by 4 bases, with 11 bases between them. The V gene's germline CDR1 is SGDLS and CDR2 YYNGEE. This CDR3 is 15 amino acids long. The chain's CDR3 is CASSVGPETYNEQFF. CDR3 DNA: TGTGCCAGCAGCGTAGGGCCCGAGACTTACAATGAGCAGTTCTTC.

The rearrangement joins TRBV7-8 to TRBJ2-1; 11 bases map to TRBD2. CDR1 and CDR2 (germline): SGHVS, FQNEAQ. CDR3 length: 17 residues. J gave up 2 bases and V 5 bases, and 8 bases lay outside the gene matches. In DNA form, the CDR3 reads TGTGCCAGCAGCAGTCGACTAGCGGGAAACCCCTACAATGAGCAGTTCTTC. Translating it yields CASSSRLAGNPYNEQFF.

The chain employs TRBV29-1 and TRBJ1-1; the D gene is possibly TRBD1 (6 bases). CDR3 size: 14 residues. The V end lost 4 bases, the J end lost 5 bases, and 17 bases lay between the germline ends. CDR1 and CDR2 from the germline V gene are SQVTM and ANQGSEA. The CDR3 loop reads CSVGDTWGGTEAFF. The CDR3 DNA sequence: TGCAGCGTTGGGGACACCTGGGGGGGAACTGAAGCTTTCTTT.

The gene calls are TRBV10-3 and TRBJ2-3; TRBD1 matches at 9 bases. This CDR3 region has 15 residues. Germline V gene lookup returns CDR1 ENHRY and CDR2 SYGVKD. V gave up 6 bases and J gave up 2 bases; unmatched junction bases: 6. The CDR3 sequence: CAISYGQGITDTQYF. As DNA, the CDR3 is TGTGCCATCAGCTACGGACAGGGGATCACAGATACGCAGTATTTT.

V is TRBV27 and J is TRBJ1-1, with a tentative D call TRBD1 (6 bases). Germline CDR1 and CDR2: MNHEY and SMNVEV (reference sequence). Trimming pared 6 bases from V and 1 base from J, leaving 18 bases between. This CDR3 spans 16 amino acids. CDR3 bases: TGTGCCAGCAGCCCCAGGGGAAACAACGAGAACACTGAAGCTTTCTTT. Its translation is CASSPRGNNENTEAFF.

This clonotype was detected a few times. The chain couples TRBV10-3 to TRBJ2-5; D is undetermined. CDR3 size: 12 residues. The germline V gene encodes CDR1 ENHRY and CDR2 SYGVKD. V lost 4 bases, J lost 5 bases, and 8 bases lay in between. Written as DNA, the CDR3 is TGTGCCATCAGTGGCCTTGGGGAGACCCAGTACTTC. Translation gives CAISGLGETQYF.

The chain's CDR3 is CAIRDRGRGEQFF. CDR3 bases: TGTGCCATCAGGGACAGGGGGCGAGGTGAGCAGTTCTTC. This chain uses TRBV10-3 with TRBJ2-1, with 11 bases matching TRBD1. CDR1 is ENHRY and CDR2 is SYGVKD in the germline V gene. Losses at the gene ends were 6 bases for V and 9 bases for J; bases not matched to a gene: 4. The CDR3 length is 13 residues.

The gene calls are TRBV29-1 and TRBJ2-1; 8 nucleotides align to TRBD1. This CDR3 contains 13 residues. Unmatched junction bases numbered 7, after V lost 7 bases and J lost 5 bases. In germline, CDR1 is SQVTM, CDR2 ANQGSEA. For the CDR3, the DNA is TGCAGCGCCCCGGACAGGGCTGACAATGAGCAGTTCTTC. It codes for CSAPDRADNEQFF.

The chain employs TRBV12-3 or TRBV12-4 and TRBJ1-4; no firm D call. V lost 3 bases, J lost 8 bases, and 25 bases lay in between. The CDR3 spans 18 residues. Here the CDR3 DNA reads TGTGCCAGCAGTTTGGGCGCCTCTCGAGCGTCGTTAGGGGAAAAACTGTTTTTT. It encodes CASSLGASRASLGEKLFF.

This chain connects TRBV20-1 to TRBJ1-1, with D uncertain. The CDR3 has 10 residues. V lost 5 bases and J lost 10, with 11 bases in between. CDR1 is DFQATT and CDR2 is SNEGSKA in the germline V gene (reference sequence). DNA of the CDR3: TGCAGTGCTTGGGAACTCGGAGCTTTCTTT. Protein product: CSAWELGAFF.

The gene calls are TRBV23-1 and TRBJ2-1, with D perhaps matching TRBD2 (6 bases). TRBV23-1 qualifies as an ORF whose function is uncertain. The V end was cut by 3 bases, the J end by 14 bases, with 14 bases between. The CDR3 length is 12 residues. The CDR3 spells CASSHFGSGKFF. The CDR3 DNA is TGCGCCAGCAGTCACTTCGGGAGTGGGAAGTTCTTC.

Details on this clonotype: At one end the junction does not follow the germline gene, possibly because of a read error. This chain uses TRBV29-1 with TRBJ1-4; D gene ambiguous. The CDR3 covers 14 residues. The germline V gene has CDR1 SQVTM and CDR2 ANQGSEA. The CDR3 DNA is TGCAGCGTCAAAGGGTCCGAGGCTAATGAAAAACCGTTTTTT. Amino acids: CSVKGSEANEKPFF.

The chain is built from TRBV4-3 and TRBJ2-1; D is possibly TRBD1 or TRBD2 (5 bases each). The CDR3 consists of 15 residues. Germline CDR1 reads LGHNA; CDR2 reads YSLEER. Trimming removed 4 bases at V and 5 bases at J, with 15 bases between. The DNA of the CDR3 is TGCGCCAGCAGCCGTGTGGGGGACGTAGACAATGAGCAGTTCTTC. This translates into CASSRVGDVDNEQFF.

This clonotype was counted ten times or more. The V and J genes are TRBV29-1 and TRBJ1-2; D is perhaps TRBD1 (6 bases). The germline V gene encodes CDR1 SQVTM and CDR2 ANQGSEA. The V and J ends lost 4 bases and 8 bases respectively, with 11 bases between them. The CDR3 is 11 amino acids. In nucleotides, the CDR3 is TGCAGCGTTGTCCGGGACACCGGCTACACCTTC. The encoded protein is CSVVRDTGYTF.

The chain uses TRBV6-1 and TRBJ2-7; D tentatively reads TRBD1 or TRBD2 (5 bases each). With 6 bases removed from V and 4 bases from J, the gap between germline ends came to 16 bases. Per germline, CDR1 MNHNS and CDR2 SASEGT. This CDR3 has 14 amino acids. The CDR3 DNA reads as TGTGCCAGCAGGATTACAGGAGAGGGTTACGAGCAGTACTTC. It yields the protein CASRITGEGYEQYF.

This clonotype was seen only a few times. This CDR3 reads CASSQDGGGSNQPQHF. CDR3 bases: TGCGCCAGCAGCCAAGACGGAGGGGGGAGCAATCAGCCCCAGCATTTT. J is TRBJ1-5 and V is TRBV4-3; D is possibly TRBD1 (6 bases). Trimming removed 0 bases at V and 1 base at J, with 10 bases between. The CDR3 is 16 amino acids. Germline lookup yields CDR1 LGHNA and CDR2 YSLEER.

The V and J genes are TRBV7-2 and TRBJ2-7; 7 nucleotides align to TRBD2. Looked up from germline, CDR1 is SGHTA and CDR2 is FQGNSA. J lost 6 bases, V lost 6 bases, and 17 bases had no gene match. This CDR3 comprises 16 residues. The CDR3 region is CASSKRGTTPGSEQYF. The CDR3 nucleotides are TGTGCCAGCAGTAAGAGAGGGACTACCCCGGGGTCCGAGCAGTACTTC. The full variable domain, with the rest looked up from reference TRBV7-2 and TRBJ2-7, is GAGVSQSPSNKVTEKGKDVELRCDPISGHTALYWYRQSLGQGLEFLIYFQGNSAPDKSGLPSDRFSAERTGGSVSTLTIQRTQQEDSAVYLCASSKRGTTPGSEQYFGPGTRLTVT.

This clonotype has more than one count but fewer than ten. J is TRBJ2-7 and V is TRBV10-2; D not certain. CDR3 length equals 14 residues. Trimming took 4 bases from V and 4 from J, leaving 14 bases between them. Germline-derived CDR1 and CDR2 are WSHSY and SAAADI. CDR3 residues: CASSGPSDLYEQYF. In DNA form, the CDR3 reads TGCGCCAGCAGTGGACCCAGCGACTTGTACGAGCAGTACTTC.

The J gene is TRBJ1-2, the V gene TRBV12-3 or TRBV12-4; 9 nucleotides line up with TRBD1. V shed 5 bases and J 0 bases; nucleotides not matched to a gene: 7. The CDR3 is 16 residues long. The CDR3 DNA is TGTGCCAGCAGTATATCCGGGACAGGGTCTAACTATGGCTACACCTTC. Its translation: CASSISGTGSNYGYTF.

J is TRBJ2-3 and V is TRBV6-5; 8 bases fit TRBD1. Germline CDR1 reads MNHEY; CDR2 reads SVGAGI. Trimming cost V 6 bases and J 5 bases; bases outside gene matches: 7. The CDR3 has 14 amino acids. The CDR3: CASRDTGGGDTQYF. The CDR3 region has the DNA TGTGCCAGCAGAGATACAGGGGGAGGAGATACGCAGTATTTT.

This clonotype was picked up a small number of times. V usage is TRBV11-2 and J usage is TRBJ2-2, with a possible D match to TRBD2 (6 bases). The CDR3 covers 13 residues. Germline CDR1 SGHAT, CDR2 FQNNGV. Trimming took off 3 bases at V and 7 bases at J, with 9 bases between the two ends. The CDR3 DNA is TGTGCCAGCAGCTTTACTAGCAACGGGGAGCTGTTTTTT. Its protein is CASSFTSNGELFF. The variable domain in full, completed from reference TRBV11-2 and TRBJ2-2, reads EAGVAQSPRYKIIEKRQSVAFWCNPISGHATLYWYQQILGQGPKLLIQFQNNGVVDDSQLPKDRFSAERLKGVDSTLKIQPAKLEDSAVYLCASSFTSNGELFFGEGSRLTVL.

V gene TRBV7-6 combines with J gene TRBJ2-3; no clear D. This CDR3 is built from 14 residues. Germline CDR1 SGHVS, CDR2 FNYEAQ. Deletions cut 5 bases from V and 2 bases from J, with 11 bases between. The CDR3 loop is CASSQKGNTDTQYF. DNA for the CDR3: TGTGCCAGCAGCCAGAAAGGAAACACAGATACGCAGTATTTT.

The chain recombines TRBV29-1 with TRBJ2-3; tentative D call: TRBD1 (5 bases). Germline V gene data show CDR1 as SQVTM and CDR2 as ANQGSEA. The CDR3 contains 14 residues. With 2 bases removed from V and 5 bases from J, the gap between germline ends came to 14 bases. The CDR3 bases are TGCAGCGTTGAAAGTGACAGTGACCTAGATACGCAGTATTTT. It yields the protein CSVESDSDLDTQYF.

This clonotype occurred a few times. The chain carries TRBV28 and TRBJ2-5; no clear D gene. This CDR3 region has 14 residues. Germline V gives CDR1 MDHEN, CDR2 SYDVKM. The ends were cut back, 2 bases at V and 1 base at J, with 8 bases in the middle. CDR3 bases: TGTGCCAGCAGTTTAATGTCAAGCCAAGAGACCCAGTACTTC. Amino acids: CASSLMSSQETQYF.

The rearrangement uses TRBV12-3 or TRBV12-4 and TRBJ2-7, with D perhaps TRBD2 (5 bases). The CDR3 sequence is 14 residues long. V was clipped by 3 bases and J by 4 bases, with 13 bases between them. CDR3 in amino acids: CASSFSFGGYEQYF. CDR3 in DNA: TGTGCCAGCAGTTTTTCTTTCGGAGGTTACGAGCAGTACTTC.

Many counts were recorded for this clonotype. The chain combines TRBV5-1 with TRBJ2-4; no firm D call. Trimming shortened V by 1 base and J by 0 bases, and 5 bases separated the two germline ends. The CDR3 has 14 residues. Germline V gene data show CDR1 as SGHRS and CDR2 as YFSETQ. Here the CDR3 DNA reads TGCGCCAGCAGCTTGACCGTAGCCAAAAACATTCAGTACTTC. Its protein is CASSLTVAKNIQYF.

This sequence joins TRBV7-9 and TRBJ1-5, with no clear D. The CDR3 spans 15 residues. The germline V gene encodes CDR1 SEHNR and CDR2 FQNEAQ (reference sequence). V was trimmed by 5 bases and J by 0 bases, leaving 11 bases between them. The CDR3, as DNA: TGTGCCAGCAGCGATGCGAAAAATAGCAATCAGCCCCAGCATTTT. Translation gives CASSDAKNSNQPQHF. The full variable domain, completed using reference TRBV7-9 and TRBJ1-5, is DTGVSQNPRHKITKRGQNVTFRCDPISEHNRLYWYRQTLGQGPEFLTYFQNEAQLEKSRLLSDRFSAERPKGSFSTLEIQRTEQGDSAMYLCASSDAKNSNQPQHFGDGTRLSIL.